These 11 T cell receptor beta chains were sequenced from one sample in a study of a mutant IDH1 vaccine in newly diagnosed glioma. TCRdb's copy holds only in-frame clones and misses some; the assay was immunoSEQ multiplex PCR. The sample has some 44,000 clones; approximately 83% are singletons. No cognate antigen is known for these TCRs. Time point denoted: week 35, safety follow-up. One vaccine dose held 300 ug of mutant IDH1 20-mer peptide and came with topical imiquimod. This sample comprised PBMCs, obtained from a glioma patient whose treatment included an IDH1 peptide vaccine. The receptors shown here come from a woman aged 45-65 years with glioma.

CDR3 protein: CASRVQGGTFYGYTF. CDR3 nucleotide sequence: TGTGCCAGCAGGGTACAGGGGGGGACGTTCTATGGCTACACCTTC. The chain carries TRBV6-1 and TRBJ1-2; 8 bases are a match to TRBD1. Germline CDR1 reads MNHNS; CDR2 reads SASEGT. Trimming removed 6 bases from V and 4 bases from J; junction bases left unmatched: 10. This CDR3 contains 15 residues.

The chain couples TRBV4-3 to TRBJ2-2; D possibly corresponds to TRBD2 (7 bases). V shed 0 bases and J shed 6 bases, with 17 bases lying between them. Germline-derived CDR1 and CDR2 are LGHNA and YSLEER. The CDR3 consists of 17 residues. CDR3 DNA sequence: TGCGCCAGCAGCCAAGAGGGTGGCGGGGGCTATGCCGGGGAGCTGTTTTTT. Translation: CASSQEGGGGYAGELFF.

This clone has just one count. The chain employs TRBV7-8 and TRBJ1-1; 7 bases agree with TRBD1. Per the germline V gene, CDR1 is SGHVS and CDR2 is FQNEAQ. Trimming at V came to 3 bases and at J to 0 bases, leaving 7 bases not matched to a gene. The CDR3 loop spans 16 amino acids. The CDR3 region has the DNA TGTGCCAGCAGCTTCGCAGGGGGGACTATGAACACTGAAGCTTTCTTT. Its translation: CASSFAGGTMNTEAFF.

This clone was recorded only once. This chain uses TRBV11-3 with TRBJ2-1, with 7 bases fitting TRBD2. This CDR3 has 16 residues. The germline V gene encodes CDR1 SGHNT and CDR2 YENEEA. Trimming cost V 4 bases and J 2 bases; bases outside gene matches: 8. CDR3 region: CASSYGGGAAYNEQFF. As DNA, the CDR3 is TGTGCCAGCAGCTATGGCGGGGGAGCCGCCTACAATGAGCAGTTCTTC.

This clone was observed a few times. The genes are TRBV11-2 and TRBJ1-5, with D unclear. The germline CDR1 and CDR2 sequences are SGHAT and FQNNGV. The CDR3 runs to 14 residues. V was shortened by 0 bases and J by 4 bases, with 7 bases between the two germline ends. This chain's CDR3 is CASSLDGDNQPQHF. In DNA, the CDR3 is TGTGCCAGCAGCTTAGATGGGGATAATCAGCCCCAGCATTTT.

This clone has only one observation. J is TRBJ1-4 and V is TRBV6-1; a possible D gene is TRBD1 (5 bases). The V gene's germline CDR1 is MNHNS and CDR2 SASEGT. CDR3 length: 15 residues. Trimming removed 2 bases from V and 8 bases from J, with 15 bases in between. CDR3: CASSEKPAGGEKLFF. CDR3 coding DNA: TGTGCCAGCAGTGAAAAGCCCGCGGGGGGGGAAAAACTGTTTTTT.

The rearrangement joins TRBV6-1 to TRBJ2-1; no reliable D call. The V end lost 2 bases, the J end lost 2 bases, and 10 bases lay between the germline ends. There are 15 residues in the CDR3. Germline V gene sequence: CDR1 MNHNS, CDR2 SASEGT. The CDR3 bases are TGTGCCAGCAGTGAACCCCACCTTGCCTACAATGAGCAGTTCTTC. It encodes CASSEPHLAYNEQFF.

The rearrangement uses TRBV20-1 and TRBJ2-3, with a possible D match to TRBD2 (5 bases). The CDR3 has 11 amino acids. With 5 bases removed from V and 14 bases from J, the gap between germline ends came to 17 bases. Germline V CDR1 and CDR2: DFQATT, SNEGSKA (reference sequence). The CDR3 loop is CSAPLAEVLYF. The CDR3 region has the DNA TGCAGTGCTCCCCTAGCAGAGGTTTTGTATTTT.

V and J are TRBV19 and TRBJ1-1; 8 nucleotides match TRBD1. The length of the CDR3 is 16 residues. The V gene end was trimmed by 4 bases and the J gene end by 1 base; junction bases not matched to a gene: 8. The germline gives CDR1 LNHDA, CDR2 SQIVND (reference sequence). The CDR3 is CASSTYRTGSNTEAFF. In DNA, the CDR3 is TGTGCCAGTAGTACCTACCGGACAGGGTCGAACACTGAAGCTTTCTTT.

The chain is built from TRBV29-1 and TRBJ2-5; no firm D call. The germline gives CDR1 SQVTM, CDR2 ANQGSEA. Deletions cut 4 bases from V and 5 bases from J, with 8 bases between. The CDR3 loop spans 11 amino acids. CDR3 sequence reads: CSVVAGETQYF. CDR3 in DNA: TGCAGCGTTGTAGCAGGCGAGACCCAGTACTTC.

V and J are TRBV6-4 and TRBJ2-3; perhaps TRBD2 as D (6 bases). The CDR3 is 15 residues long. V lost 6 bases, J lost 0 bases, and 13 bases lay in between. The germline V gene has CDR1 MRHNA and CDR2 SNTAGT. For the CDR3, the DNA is TGTGCCAGCAGCACCGAGGAGGGTAGCACAGATACGCAGTATTTT. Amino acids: CASSTEEGSTDTQYF.